These 15 T cell receptor beta chains were sequenced from one sample in a study of STAT3 mutations in large granular lymphocyte leukemia. Overall study findings and caveats: At least one immunodominant TCR beta clonotype appeared in every T-cell large granular lymphocyte leukemia patient.

Antigens for these TCRs are unknown. Profiled with immunoSEQ multiplex PCR; TCRdb holds only in-frame clones, not every one. The sample yields about 2,600 clones, approximately 32% seen once. The source material was PBMCs. These receptors were collected from a human donor with T large granular lymphocyte leukemia. Some clones in this sample may be carry-over from other donors' samples.

For the CDR3, the DNA is TGTGCCAGCAGCTCCCGGGACCATAGGGCAGATACGCAGTATTTT. Amino acid sequence: CASSSRDHRADTQYF. The chain uses TRBV7-9 and TRBJ2-3, with D perhaps assigned TRBD1 or TRBD2 (5 bases each). This CDR3 contains 15 residues. Trimming pared 4 bases from V and 4 bases from J, leaving 15 bases between. The germline V gene encodes CDR1 SEHNR and CDR2 FQNEAQ (reference sequence).

The chain is built from TRBV7-9 and TRBJ2-1, with unresolved D. This CDR3 has 15 residues. The germline V gene encodes CDR1 SEHNR and CDR2 FQNEAQ (reference sequence). V shed 3 bases and J shed 2 bases, with 11 bases lying between them. The CDR3 region is CASSFVPGAYNEQFF. The CDR3 DNA is TGTGCCAGCAGCTTTGTACCTGGCGCCTACAATGAGCAGTTCTTC.

The V and J genes are TRBV4-3 and TRBJ1-2; 7 positions agree with TRBD1. The trim removed 0 bases at V and 4 bases at J, leaving 8 bases unmatched. CDR1 LGHNA and CDR2 YSLEER come from the germline V gene. The CDR3 length is 16 residues. This CDR3 reads CASSQELLGQTYGYTF. Here the CDR3 DNA reads TGCGCCAGCAGCCAAGAGCTCTTGGGACAGACCTATGGCTACACCTTC.

The sample holds a few counts of this clone. CDR3 sequence (DNA): TGTGCCAGCAGCGCAGGGATGAACACTGAAGCTTTCTTT. It translates to CASSAGMNTEAFF. The chain joins TRBV9 to TRBJ1-1; TRBD1 is a possible D gene (5 bases). V was pared by 3 bases and J by 0 bases, with 6 bases between. The CDR3 covers 13 residues. CDR1 is SGDLS, CDR2 YYNGEE, per germline.

The chain employs TRBV29-1 and TRBJ2-7; 16 bases align to TRBD2. CDR1 and CDR2 (germline): SQVTM, ANQGSEA. This CDR3 spans 16 amino acids. The J segment lost 6 bases and the V segment lost 3 bases, leaving 8 bases of the junction unmatched. The CDR3 here is CSVDRPGLAGGREQYF. CDR3 coding DNA: TGCAGCGTTGATAGACCGGGACTAGCGGGAGGGCGCGAGCAGTACTTC.

The CDR3 DNA follows: TGTGCCAGCTCACCTATAATGGGTACCCCTGACGAGCAGTACTTC. This codes for CASSPIMGTPDEQYF. V is TRBV18 and J is TRBJ2-7; D ambiguous. Germline CDR1 KGHSH, CDR2 LQKENI. The CDR3 is made up of 15 amino acids. Deletions cut 3 bases from V and 5 bases from J, with 17 bases between.

In this sample, this clone is large (0.1 to 1%). The rearrangement uses TRBV28 and TRBJ1-5; 7 bases agree with TRBD1. The CDR3 runs 17 residues. CDR1 MDHEN and CDR2 SYDVKM come from the germline V gene. V lost 6 bases, J lost 0 bases, and 11 bases stayed unmatched. CDR3 coding DNA: TGTGCCAGCAGCGGTCGACAGGGATACGTTAGCAATCAGCCCCAGCATTTT. Translation: CASSGRQGYVSNQPQHF.

The chain is built from TRBV7-9 and TRBJ2-1; D possibly corresponds to TRBD2 (6 bases). V shed 4 bases and J shed 0 bases, with 13 bases lying between them. The V gene's germline CDR1 is SEHNR and CDR2 FQNEAQ (reference sequence). The CDR3 runs 16 residues. The CDR3 region is CASSSGLLDSYNEQFF. The CDR3 bases are TGTGCCAGCAGCTCAGGACTACTAGACTCCTACAATGAGCAGTTCTTC.

V is TRBV5-5 and J is TRBJ1-1; 7 nucleotides align to TRBD1. Germline loops: CDR1 SGHKS, CDR2 YYEKEE (reference sequence). J lost 1 base, V lost 3 bases, and 3 bases had no gene match. The CDR3 length is 14 residues. CDR3 loop: CASSSGTENTEAFF. The CDR3 nucleotides read TGTGCCAGCAGCTCCGGGACAGAGAACACTGAAGCTTTCTTT.

This clone was counted only a few times. The V and J genes are TRBV4-2 and TRBJ2-7, with D possibly being TRBD1 or TRBD2 (5 bases each). Germline V gives CDR1 LGHNA, CDR2 YNFKEQ. The CDR3 consists of 16 residues. V lost 0 bases and J 0 bases, leaving 12 bases between the germline ends. Written as DNA, the CDR3 is TGTGCCAGCAGCCAAGATTCCGGGACGGGCTCCTACGAGCAGTACTTC. This gives the protein CASSQDSGTGSYEQYF.

In its sample, this clone was seen a few times. The CDR3: CASIRGQAGEQYF. The CDR3 nucleotides are TGTGCATCAATCCGGGGACAGGCTGGGGAGCAGTACTTC. The chain has TRBV30 and TRBJ2-7; the match to TRBD1 covers 8 bases. CDR3 length equals 13 residues. Germline V gives CDR1 GTSNPN, CDR2 SVGIG (reference sequence).

The V gene is TRBV30, the J gene TRBJ1-2; D not resolved. Trimming cost V 4 bases and J 3 bases, with 6 bases left between them. The CDR3 is 11 amino acids. CDR1 and CDR2 (germline): GTSNPN, SVGIG (reference sequence). CDR3 sequence (DNA): TGTGCCTGGAAACGGGACTATGGCTACACCTTC. This codes for CAWKRDYGYTF.

The chain couples TRBV5-1 to TRBJ2-7, with 15 bases identical to TRBD2. The V and J ends lost 0 bases and 6 bases, in that order; junction bases with no gene match: 4. Germline lookup yields CDR1 SGHRS and CDR2 YFSETQ. This CDR3 is built from 16 residues. CDR3 protein: CASSLGTSGGAGEQYF. The DNA for the CDR3 is TGCGCCAGCAGCTTGGGGACTAGCGGGGGGGCCGGCGAGCAGTACTTC.

V usage is TRBV30 and J usage is TRBJ2-1; possibly TRBD1 for D (6 bases). CDR1 is GTSNPN and CDR2 is SVGIG in the germline V gene (reference sequence). Deletions cut 0 bases from V and 12 bases from J, with 15 bases between. The CDR3 length is 13 residues. CDR3 loop: CAWSVRGGKGQFF. The CDR3 nucleotides are TGTGCCTGGAGTGTTCGTGGGGGCAAGGGGCAGTTCTTC. Full variable domain (rest looked up from reference TRBV30 and TRBJ2-1): SQTIHQWPATLVQPVGSPLSLECTVEGTSNPNLYWYRQAAGRGLQLLFYSVGIGQISSEVPQNLSASRPQDRQFILSSKKLLLSDSGFYLCAWSVRGGKGQFFGPGTRLTVL.

The chain recombines TRBV5-4 with TRBJ2-3; 13 nucleotides line up with TRBD2. Losses at the gene ends were 3 bases for V and 6 bases for J; bases not matched to a gene: 7. This CDR3 has 16 amino acids. CDR1 and CDR2 (germline): SGHNT, YYREEE (reference sequence). DNA of the CDR3: TGTGCCAGCAGCTCTGGACTAGCGGGAGACAGCGATACGCAGTATTTT. Its protein product is CASSSGLAGDSDTQYF.